This T cell receptor beta chain was captured in a study of shared clonotypes between healthy human individuals. With V trimmed by 5 bases and J by 1 base, 4 bases remained unmatched. The germline V gene encodes CDR1 LNHNV and CDR2 YYDKDF (reference sequence). The CDR3 totals 14 residues. Only in-frame clones appear in the TCRdb table, and some are missing; sequencing was by immunoSEQ multiplex PCR. The repertoire holds about 2.4 million clones, with under 95% as singletons. The chain is built from TRBV15 and TRBJ1-1, with 7 bases matching TRBD1. Sequenced material: naive CD4+ T cells from PBMCs. Subset reported: CD45RA+ positively selected. The clonotype originates from a man between 18 and 35 years old in good health. Some clones in this sample may be carry-over from other donors' samples. The CDR3 reads CATSARQGNTEAFF. The CDR3 region has the DNA TGTGCCACCAGCGCGCGACAGGGGAACACTGAAGCTTTCTTT.